These T cell receptor beta chains were read from a single sample in a study of Graves' ophthalmopathy and Graves' hyperthyroidism. One entry per CDR3 protein, called by TCRdb with MiXCR from the multiplex PCR reads. The sample contains hundreds of thousands of distinct CDR3 sequences, just over 40% of which appear only once. Sequenced: peripheral blood. These receptors came from an adult man with Graves' ophthalmopathy. Each CDR3 is given with its conserved first and last residue. The D gene is left open where the match is weak. Size values are once, few and many counts, or a class for expanded clones, and some rows have none.

CDR3 length: 15; V gene: TRBV7-6; clone size: .; J gene: TRBJ1-4; D gene: TRBD1; CDR3 DNA: TGTGCCAGCTCGACAGGGGAGTCCCATAATGAAAAACTGTTTTTT; CDR3 protein: CASSTGESHNEKLFF
CDR3 length: 14; V gene: TRBV19; clone size: .; J gene: TRBJ1-5; D gene: TRBD1; CDR3 DNA: TGTGCCAGTAGTATAAGGACAGGCCCTAAATCCCAGCATTTT; CDR3 protein: CASSIRTGPKSQHF
CDR3 length: 12; V gene: TRBV7-2; clone size: once; J gene: TRBJ1-2; D gene: .; CDR3 DNA: TGTGCCAGCAGCTCGAGGACGCTTGGCTACACCTTC; CDR3 protein: CASSSRTLGYTF
CDR3 length: 15; V gene: TRBV2; clone size: many; J gene: TRBJ2-2; D gene: .; CDR3 DNA: TGTGCCAGCAGTGTATACTCACACGACACCGGGGAGCTGTTTTTT; CDR3 protein: CASSVYSHDTGELFF
CDR3 length: 11; V gene: TRBV30; clone size: .; J gene: TRBJ2-7; D gene: .; CDR3 DNA: TGTGCCTGGAGTGACAATTCCGAGCAGTACTTC; CDR3 protein: CAWSDNSEQYF
CDR3 length: 14; V gene: TRBV27; clone size: few; J gene: TRBJ1-1; D gene: .; CDR3 DNA: TGTGCCAGCAGTTCGACGGAGGAAGACACTGAAGCTTTCTTT; CDR3 protein: CASSSTEEDTEAFF
CDR3 length: 14; V gene: TRBV7-9; clone size: .; J gene: TRBJ1-4; D gene: TRBD1; CDR3 DNA: TGTGCCAGCAGCTTAGCGGCCGGACAGGGACAACTGTTTTTT; CDR3 protein: CASSLAAGQGQLFF
CDR3 length: 16; V gene: TRBV7-2; clone size: many; J gene: TRBJ2-7; D gene: .; CDR3 DNA: TGTGCCAGCAGCCAACGAGCTAGCGTGAGCTCCTACGAGCAGTACTTC; CDR3 protein: CASSQRASVSSYEQYF
CDR3 length: 13; V gene: TRBV6-6; clone size: many; J gene: TRBJ1-1; D gene: .; CDR3 DNA: TGTGCCAGCATCCGGGGACCCAACACTGAAGCTTTCTTT; CDR3 protein: CASIRGPNTEAFF
CDR3 length: 17; V gene: TRBV9; clone size: few; J gene: TRBJ2-7; D gene: TRBD2; CDR3 DNA: TGTGCCAGCAGCGTAGGACTAGCGGGGGGCCTCTCCTACGAGCAGTACTTC; CDR3 protein: CASSVGLAGGLSYEQYF
CDR3 length: 16; V gene: TRBV13; clone size: .; J gene: TRBJ2-7; D gene: TRBD2; CDR3 DNA: TGTGCCAGCAGGCGGTCGGGACTAGCGGGAACAGGGGAGCAGTACTTC; CDR3 protein: CASRRSGLAGTGEQYF
CDR3 length: 18; V gene: TRBV12-3/TRBV12-4; clone size: few; J gene: TRBJ1-6; D gene: .; CDR3 DNA: TGTGCCAGCAGTTTTTTGGCGGATCCTCGGAACCGATCTTCACCCCTCCACTTT; CDR3 protein: CASSFLADPRNRSSPLHF
CDR3 length: 16; V gene: TRBV7-9; clone size: .; J gene: TRBJ2-6; D gene: .; CDR3 DNA: TGTGCCAGCAGAAAACAGGGAGGGTCTGGGGCCAACGTCCTGACTTTC; CDR3 protein: CASRKQGGSGANVLTF
CDR3 length: 13; V gene: TRBV4-3; clone size: .; J gene: TRBJ2-2; D gene: .; CDR3 DNA: .; CDR3 protein: CASTRPGQGSCFF
CDR3 length: 13; V gene: TRBV20-1; clone size: .; J gene: TRBJ2-7; D gene: .; CDR3 DNA: TGCAGTGCTAGAGATCCAGCCTCCTACGTGCAGTACTTC; CDR3 protein: CSARDPASYVQYF
CDR3 length: 13; V gene: TRBV7-9; clone size: many; J gene: TRBJ2-7; D gene: .; CDR3 DNA: TGTGCCAGCAGCGGCAGCTCCGCATACGAGCAGTACTTC; CDR3 protein: CASSGSSAYEQYF
CDR3 length: 15; V gene: TRBV7-9; clone size: many; J gene: TRBJ2-2; D gene: .; CDR3 DNA: TGTGCCAGCAGCCCCTCGGGGGCTCGAACCGGGGAGCTGTTTTTT; CDR3 protein: CASSPSGARTGELFF
CDR3 length: 14; V gene: TRBV2; clone size: many; J gene: TRBJ1-6; D gene: TRBD1; CDR3 DNA: TGTGCCAGCAGCCAGACAGGGGGGAATTCACCCCTCCACTTT; CDR3 protein: CASSQTGGNSPLHF
CDR3 length: 13; V gene: TRBV7-9; clone size: once; J gene: TRBJ2-7; D gene: .; CDR3 DNA: TGTGCCAGCAGCCCTACAAGGGCTTACGAGCAGTACTTC; CDR3 protein: CASSPTRAYEQYF
CDR3 length: 14; V gene: TRBV7-9; clone size: many; J gene: TRBJ1-4; D gene: .; CDR3 DNA: TGTGCCAGCAGCCTACAGGAGGTTGGTGAAAAACTGTTTTTT; CDR3 protein: CASSLQEVGEKLFF
CDR3 length: 16; V gene: TRBV20-1; clone size: .; J gene: TRBJ2-7; D gene: TRBD2; CDR3 DNA: TGCAGTGCTAGAGATGCTAGCGGGAGACATCCCTACGAGCAGTACTTC; CDR3 protein: CSARDASGRHPYEQYF
CDR3 length: 14; V gene: TRBV10-3; clone size: .; J gene: TRBJ2-5; D gene: TRBD2; CDR3 DNA: TGTGCCAGCAGCGACCTGGGACTAGCGGATACCCAGTACTTC; CDR3 protein: CASSDLGLADTQYF
CDR3 length: 17; V gene: TRBV16; clone size: .; J gene: TRBJ1-2; D gene: .; CDR3 DNA: TGTGCCAGCAGCCAATCGGGCAGGCCGGGGTCGTCCTATGGCTACACCTTC; CDR3 protein: CASSQSGRPGSSYGYTF
CDR3 length: 14; V gene: TRBV10-3; clone size: few; J gene: TRBJ1-1; D gene: TRBD1; CDR3 DNA: TGTGCCAGCATTTCGACAGGGGGCTACACTGAAGCTTTCTTT; CDR3 protein: CASISTGGYTEAFF
CDR3 length: 16; V gene: TRBV10-3; clone size: few; J gene: TRBJ2-5; D gene: TRBD2; CDR3 DNA: TGTGCCAGCAGTTACCTACTAGCGGGGGGGCAAGAGACCCAGTACTTC; CDR3 protein: CASSYLLAGGQETQYF
CDR3 length: 14; V gene: TRBV19; clone size: .; J gene: TRBJ1-4; D gene: TRBD1; CDR3 DNA: TGTGCCAGTAGTATGGGGACAGGGAGGGAAAAACTGTTTTTT; CDR3 protein: CASSMGTGREKLFF
CDR3 length: 13; V gene: TRBV5-1; clone size: many; J gene: TRBJ1-4; D gene: TRBD1; CDR3 DNA: TGCGCCAGCAGAGACAGGGGGAATGAAAAACTGTTTTTT; CDR3 protein: CASRDRGNEKLFF
CDR3 length: 14; V gene: TRBV10-3; clone size: few; J gene: TRBJ2-2; D gene: TRBD2; CDR3 DNA: TGTGCCAGCGGTAGCGGGGCAAACACCGGGGAGCTGTTTTTT; CDR3 protein: CASGSGANTGELFF
CDR3 length: 14; V gene: TRBV4-1; clone size: many; J gene: TRBJ1-1; D gene: .; CDR3 DNA: TGCGCCAGCAGCCCACGGGGGATGTACACTGAAGCTTTCTTT; CDR3 protein: CASSPRGMYTEAFF
CDR3 length: 11; V gene: TRBV6-5; clone size: few; J gene: TRBJ1-1; D gene: .; CDR3 DNA: TGTGCCAGCAGTTACTCCGGGACAGCTTTCTTT; CDR3 protein: CASSYSGTAFF
CDR3 length: 16; V gene: TRBV10-3; clone size: many; J gene: TRBJ2-5; D gene: TRBD1; CDR3 DNA: TGTGCCATCAGCCCCGTTTGGACAGGGGATCGCGAGACCCAGTACTTC; CDR3 protein: CAISPVWTGDRETQYF
CDR3 length: 12; V gene: TRBV10-3; clone size: .; J gene: TRBJ1-4; D gene: TRBD1; CDR3 DNA: TGTGCCATCAGGACAGGGATTGAAAAACTGTTTTTT; CDR3 protein: CAIRTGIEKLFF
CDR3 length: 15; V gene: TRBV14; clone size: .; J gene: TRBJ1-1; D gene: .; CDR3 DNA: TGTGCCAGCAGCCAAGAATCCAGGGCGGGCACTGAAGCTTTCTTT; CDR3 protein: CASSQESRAGTEAFF
CDR3 length: 15; V gene: TRBV25-1; clone size: .; J gene: TRBJ1-5; D gene: .; CDR3 DNA: TGTGCCAGCAGTGGGCCAGGGAATAGCAATCAGCCCCAGCATTTT; CDR3 protein: CASSGPGNSNQPQHF
CDR3 length: 14; V gene: TRBV15; clone size: many; J gene: TRBJ1-5; D gene: .; CDR3 DNA: TGTGCCACCAGCAGAGGAGGGAGCAATCAGCCCCAGCATTTT; CDR3 protein: CATSRGGSNQPQHF
CDR3 length: 10; V gene: TRBV7-2; clone size: once; J gene: TRBJ2-7; D gene: .; CDR3 DNA: TGTGCCAGCAGCTTAGAGTGGCAGTACTTC; CDR3 protein: CASSLEWQYF
CDR3 length: 13; V gene: TRBV25-1; clone size: .; J gene: TRBJ1-4; D gene: .; CDR3 DNA: TGTGCCAGCAGGGAAGGGAGGGCTGAAAAACTGTTTTTT; CDR3 protein: CASREGRAEKLFF
CDR3 length: 17; V gene: TRBV7-9; clone size: once; J gene: TRBJ2-7; D gene: TRBD2; CDR3 DNA: TGTGCCAGCAGCTTAGTTCCAGCGGGGGGCCCCTCCTACGAGCAGTACTTC; CDR3 protein: CASSLVPAGGPSYEQYF
CDR3 length: 13; V gene: TRBV6-1; clone size: .; J gene: TRBJ2-7; D gene: .; CDR3 DNA: TGTGCCAGCAGTGAAAGAGGCACCTACGAGCAGTACTTC; CDR3 protein: CASSERGTYEQYF
CDR3 length: 17; V gene: TRBV10-3; clone size: few; J gene: TRBJ1-6; D gene: TRBD1; CDR3 DNA: TGTGCCAGCAGACGAAGGACAGGGGGCTCCTATAATTCACCCCTCCACTTT; CDR3 protein: CASRRRTGGSYNSPLHF
CDR3 length: 14; V gene: TRBV30; clone size: .; J gene: TRBJ1-5; D gene: .; CDR3 DNA: TGTGCCTGGAGTTCAGACAATAGCAATCAGCCCCAGCATTTT; CDR3 protein: CAWSSDNSNQPQHF
CDR3 length: 14; V gene: TRBV25-1; clone size: .; J gene: TRBJ1-2; D gene: .; CDR3 DNA: TGTGCCAGCAGTGAAAATGCAGGGGCATATGGCTACACCTTC; CDR3 protein: CASSENAGAYGYTF
CDR3 length: 13; V gene: TRBV2; clone size: .; J gene: TRBJ1-6; D gene: .; CDR3 DNA: TGTGCCAGCAGTTCGACAGGCTACTCACCCCTCCACTTT; CDR3 protein: CASSSTGYSPLHF
CDR3 length: 13; V gene: TRBV9; clone size: many; J gene: TRBJ1-1; D gene: .; CDR3 DNA: TGTGCCAGCAGCTTCCGACTGAACACTGAAGCTTTCTTT; CDR3 protein: CASSFRLNTEAFF
CDR3 length: 16; V gene: TRBV29-1; clone size: many; J gene: TRBJ2-2; D gene: .; CDR3 DNA: TGCAGCGTTCATCCAGGGTGGGGAGCGAACACCGGGGAGCTGTTTTTT; CDR3 protein: CSVHPGWGANTGELFF
CDR3 length: 15; V gene: TRBV5-1; clone size: .; J gene: TRBJ2-5; D gene: TRBD2; CDR3 DNA: TGCGCCAGCAGCTTGGGGGGGGGTCCACAAGAGACCCAGTACTTC; CDR3 protein: CASSLGGGPQETQYF
CDR3 length: 16; V gene: TRBV7-9; clone size: many; J gene: TRBJ1-1; D gene: TRBD1; CDR3 DNA: TGTGCCAGCAGCCCTGGTGCGGGACAGGGGACCACTGAAGCTTTCTTT; CDR3 protein: CASSPGAGQGTTEAFF
CDR3 length: 16; V gene: TRBV14; clone size: .; J gene: TRBJ2-7; D gene: .; CDR3 DNA: TGTGCCAGCAGCCAGTCCCTGGGCGACTCCTTCTACGAGCAGTACTTC; CDR3 protein: CASSQSLGDSFYEQYF
CDR3 length: 13; V gene: TRBV5-1; clone size: many; J gene: TRBJ2-5; D gene: .; CDR3 DNA: TGCGCCAGCAGCTCCGGGACTCCGAATATCCAGTACTTC; CDR3 protein: CASSSGTPNIQYF
CDR3 length: 15; V gene: TRBV12-3/TRBV12-4; clone size: few; J gene: TRBJ2-7; D gene: .; CDR3 DNA: TGTGCCAGCAGTTTAATAGGGACCAACTCCTACGAGCAGTACTTC; CDR3 protein: CASSLIGTNSYEQYF
CDR3 length: 16; V gene: TRBV25-1; clone size: few; J gene: TRBJ1-6; D gene: .; CDR3 DNA: TGTGCCAGCTCACCGGAGGGGAACAGGGTGACCTCACCCCTCCACTTT; CDR3 protein: CASSPEGNRVTSPLHF
CDR3 length: 13; V gene: TRBV25-1; clone size: .; J gene: TRBJ1-5; D gene: .; CDR3 DNA: TGTGCCAGCAGTTTAAATGGTGGTCAGCCCCAGCATTTT; CDR3 protein: CASSLNGGQPQHF
CDR3 length: 14; V gene: TRBV7-9; clone size: .; J gene: TRBJ2-7; D gene: .; CDR3 DNA: TGTGCCAGCTCCCCGCCCCAGGGCTCAGGCGAGCAGTACTTC; CDR3 protein: CASSPPQGSGEQYF
CDR3 length: 12; V gene: TRBV11-2; clone size: few; J gene: TRBJ2-1; D gene: .; CDR3 DNA: TGTGCCAGCACGTGGGGCGACAATGAGCAGTTCTTC; CDR3 protein: CASTWGDNEQFF
CDR3 length: 13; V gene: TRBV7-8; clone size: many; J gene: TRBJ1-2; D gene: TRBD1; CDR3 DNA: TGTGCCAGCAGCCCGACAGGGGGCGATGGCTACACCTTC; CDR3 protein: CASSPTGGDGYTF